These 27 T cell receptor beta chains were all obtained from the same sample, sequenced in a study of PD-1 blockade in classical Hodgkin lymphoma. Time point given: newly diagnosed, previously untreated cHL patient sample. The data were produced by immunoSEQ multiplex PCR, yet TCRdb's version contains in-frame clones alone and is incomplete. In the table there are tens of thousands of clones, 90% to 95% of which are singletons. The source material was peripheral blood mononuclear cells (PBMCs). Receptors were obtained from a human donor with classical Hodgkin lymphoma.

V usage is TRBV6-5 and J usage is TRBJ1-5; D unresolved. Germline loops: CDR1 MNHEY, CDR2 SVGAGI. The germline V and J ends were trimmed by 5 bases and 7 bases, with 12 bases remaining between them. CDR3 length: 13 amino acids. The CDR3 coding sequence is TGTGCCAGCAGTCTTACCGTAGGGCAGCCCCAGCATTTT. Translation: CASSLTVGQPQHF.

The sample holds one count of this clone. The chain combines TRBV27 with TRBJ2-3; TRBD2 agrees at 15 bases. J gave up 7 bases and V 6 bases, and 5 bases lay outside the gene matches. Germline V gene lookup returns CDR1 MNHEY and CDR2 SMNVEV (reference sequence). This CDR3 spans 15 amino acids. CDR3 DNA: TGTGCCAGCAGCCCAGGGACTAGCGGGGGGTATACGCAGTATTTT. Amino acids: CASSPGTSGGYTQYF.

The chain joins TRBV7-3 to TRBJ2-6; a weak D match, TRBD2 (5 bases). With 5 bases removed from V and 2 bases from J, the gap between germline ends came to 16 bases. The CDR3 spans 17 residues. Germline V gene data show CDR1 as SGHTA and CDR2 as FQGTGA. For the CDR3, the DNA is TGTGCCAGCAGCCCATCTGGAGGAATAGCTGGGGCCAACGTCCTGACTTTC. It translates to CASSPSGGIAGANVLTF. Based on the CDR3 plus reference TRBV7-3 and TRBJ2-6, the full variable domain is GAGVSQTPSNKVTEKGKYVELRCDPISGHTALYWYRQSLGQGPEFLIYFQGTGAADDSGLPNDRFFAVRPEGSVSTLKIQRTERGDSAVYLCASSPSGGIAGANVLTFGAGSRLTVL.

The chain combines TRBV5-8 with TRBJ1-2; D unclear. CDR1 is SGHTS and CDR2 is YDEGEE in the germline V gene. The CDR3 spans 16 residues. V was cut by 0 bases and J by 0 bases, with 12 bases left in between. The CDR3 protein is CASSLAVFLTNYGYTF. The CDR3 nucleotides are TGTGCCAGCAGCTTGGCCGTTTTTCTGACTAACTATGGCTACACCTTC. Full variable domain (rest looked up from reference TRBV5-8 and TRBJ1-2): EAGVTQSPTHLIKTRGQQATLRCSPISGHTSVYWYQQALGLGLQFLLWYDEGEERNRGNFPPRFSGRQFPNYSSELNVNALELEDSALYLCASSLAVFLTNYGYTFGSGTRLTVV.

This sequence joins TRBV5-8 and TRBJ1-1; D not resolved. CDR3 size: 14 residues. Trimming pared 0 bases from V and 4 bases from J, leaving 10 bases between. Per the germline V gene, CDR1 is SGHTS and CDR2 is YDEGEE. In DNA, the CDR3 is TGTGCCAGCAGCTTGGGTGGGGTCGGCACTGAAGCTTTCTTT. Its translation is CASSLGGVGTEAFF.

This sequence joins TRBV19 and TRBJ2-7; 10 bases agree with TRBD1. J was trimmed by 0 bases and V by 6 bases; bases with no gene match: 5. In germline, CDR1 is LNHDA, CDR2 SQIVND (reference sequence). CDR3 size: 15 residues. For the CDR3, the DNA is TGTGCCAGTAGCAGAGACAGGGGGCCCTCCTACGAGCAGTACTTC. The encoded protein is CASSRDRGPSYEQYF. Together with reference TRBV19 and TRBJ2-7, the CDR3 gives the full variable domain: DGGITQSPKYLFRKEGQNVTLSCEQNLNHDAMYWYRQDPGQGLRLIYYSQIVNDFQKGDIAEGYSVSREKKESFPLTVTSAQKNPTAFYLCASSRDRGPSYEQYFGPGTRLTVT.

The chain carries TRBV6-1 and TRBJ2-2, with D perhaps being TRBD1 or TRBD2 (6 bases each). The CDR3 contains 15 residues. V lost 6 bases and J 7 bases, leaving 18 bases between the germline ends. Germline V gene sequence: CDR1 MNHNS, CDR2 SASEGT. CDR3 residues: CASRGGNVRHGELFF. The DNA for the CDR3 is TGTGCCAGCAGGGGGGGCAATGTTCGTCACGGGGAGCTGTTTTTT.

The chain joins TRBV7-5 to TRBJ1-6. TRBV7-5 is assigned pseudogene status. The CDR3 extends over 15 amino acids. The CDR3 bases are TGTGCCAGAAGCTATCCGGAGAGGGAGGAATCACCCCTCCACTTT. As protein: CARSYPEREESPLHF.

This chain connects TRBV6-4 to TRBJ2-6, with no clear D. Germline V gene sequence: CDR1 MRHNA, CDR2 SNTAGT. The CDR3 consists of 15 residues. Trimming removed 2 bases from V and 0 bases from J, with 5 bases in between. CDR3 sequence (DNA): TGTGCCAGCAGTGACCCGAGCTCTGGGGCCAACGTCCTGACTTTC. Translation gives CASSDPSSGANVLTF.

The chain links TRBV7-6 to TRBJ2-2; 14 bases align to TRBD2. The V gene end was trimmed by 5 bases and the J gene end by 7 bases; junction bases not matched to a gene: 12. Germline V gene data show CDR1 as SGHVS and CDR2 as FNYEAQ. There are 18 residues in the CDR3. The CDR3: CASSAGLAGGPYLGELFF. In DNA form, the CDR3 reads TGTGCCAGCAGCGCCGGACTAGCGGGGGGTCCTTATCTCGGGGAGCTGTTTTTT.

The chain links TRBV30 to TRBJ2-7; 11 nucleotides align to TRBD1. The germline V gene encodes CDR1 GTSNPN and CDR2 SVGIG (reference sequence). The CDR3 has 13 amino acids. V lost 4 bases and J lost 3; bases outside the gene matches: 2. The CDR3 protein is CAWTGTGGYEQYF. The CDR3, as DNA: TGTGCCTGGACCGGGACAGGGGGCTACGAGCAGTACTTC.

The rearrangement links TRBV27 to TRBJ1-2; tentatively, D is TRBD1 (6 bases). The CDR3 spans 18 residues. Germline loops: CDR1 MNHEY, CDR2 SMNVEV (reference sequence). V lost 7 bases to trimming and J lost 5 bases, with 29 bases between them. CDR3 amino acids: CASKGSRQGPPRGYGYTF. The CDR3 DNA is TGTGCCAGCAAGGGTTCCCGCCAGGGGCCCCCTCGGGGGTATGGCTACACCTTC.

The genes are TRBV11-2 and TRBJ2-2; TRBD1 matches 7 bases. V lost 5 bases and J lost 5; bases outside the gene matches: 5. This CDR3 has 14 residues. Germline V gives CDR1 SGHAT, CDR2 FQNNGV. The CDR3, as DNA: TGTGCCAGCAGCAACAACAGGGGTACCGGGGAGCTGTTTTTT. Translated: CASSNNRGTGELFF.

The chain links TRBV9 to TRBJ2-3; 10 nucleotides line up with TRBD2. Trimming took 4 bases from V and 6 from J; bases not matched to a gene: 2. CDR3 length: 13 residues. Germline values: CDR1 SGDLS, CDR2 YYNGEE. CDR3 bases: TGTGCCAGCAGCTTGGGACTAGCGGATACGCAGTATTTT. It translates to CASSLGLADTQYF.

The CDR3 DNA sequence: TGCGCCAGCAGTGAGTGGGACACAGATACGCAGTATTTT. Translation: CASSEWDTDTQYF. The V call is TRBV10-1, the J call TRBJ2-3; D gene uncertain. This CDR3 contains 13 residues. Looked up from germline, CDR1 is WNHNN and CDR2 is SYGVQD (reference sequence). The germline V and J ends were trimmed by 1 base and 2 bases, with 4 bases remaining between them.

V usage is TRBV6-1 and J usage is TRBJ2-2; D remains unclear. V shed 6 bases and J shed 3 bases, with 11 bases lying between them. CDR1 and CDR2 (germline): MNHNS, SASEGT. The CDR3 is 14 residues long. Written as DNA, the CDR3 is TGTGCCAGCAGCCTTAGACGGGACACCGGGGAGCTGTTTTTT. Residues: CASSLRRDTGELFF.

The chain's CDR3 is CASSSPWAGLANTGELFF. In nucleotides, the CDR3 is TGTGCCAGCAGCTCACCTTGGGCGGGGTTAGCGAACACCGGGGAGCTGTTTTTT. V usage is TRBV5-4 and J usage is TRBJ2-2; D is perhaps TRBD2 (6 bases). Deletions cut 3 bases from V and 0 bases from J, with 18 bases between. The CDR3 sequence is 18 residues long. Germline V gene lookup returns CDR1 SGHNT and CDR2 YYREEE (reference sequence).

CDR3 sequence (DNA): TGCGCCAGCAGCTCACGAGCGGGGGAAGGGGAGCTGTTTTTT. This codes for CASSSRAGEGELFF. The V and J genes are TRBV5-1 and TRBJ2-2; 8 bases are shared with TRBD2. The CDR3 runs to 14 residues. With V trimmed by 3 bases and J by 8 bases, 6 bases remained unmatched. Germline-derived CDR1 and CDR2 are SGHRS and YFSETQ.

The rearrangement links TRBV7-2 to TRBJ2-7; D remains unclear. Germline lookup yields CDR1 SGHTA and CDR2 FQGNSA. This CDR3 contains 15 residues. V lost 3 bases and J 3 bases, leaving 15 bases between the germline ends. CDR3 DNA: TGTGCCAGCAGCTTGGTAGGTGGGTCCGACTACGAGCAGTACTTC. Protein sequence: CASSLVGGSDYEQYF.

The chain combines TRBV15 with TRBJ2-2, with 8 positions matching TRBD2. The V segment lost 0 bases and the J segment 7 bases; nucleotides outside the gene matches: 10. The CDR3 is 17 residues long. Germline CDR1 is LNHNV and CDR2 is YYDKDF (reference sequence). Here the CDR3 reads CATSRDPGGAPHGELFF. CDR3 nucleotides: TGTGCCACCAGCAGAGATCCCGGGGGGGCCCCTCACGGGGAGCTGTTTTTT.

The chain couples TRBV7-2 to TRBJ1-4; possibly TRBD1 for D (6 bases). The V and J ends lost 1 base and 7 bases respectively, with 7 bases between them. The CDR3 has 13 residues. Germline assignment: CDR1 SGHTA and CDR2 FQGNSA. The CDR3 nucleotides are TGTGCCAGCAGCTTAGGGGGGCTTGAAAAACTGTTTTTT. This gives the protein CASSLGGLEKLFF.

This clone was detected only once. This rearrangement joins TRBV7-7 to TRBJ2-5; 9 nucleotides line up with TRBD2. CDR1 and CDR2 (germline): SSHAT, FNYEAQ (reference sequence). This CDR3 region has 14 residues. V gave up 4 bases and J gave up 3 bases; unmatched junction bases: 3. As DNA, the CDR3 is TGTGCCAGCAGCTGGGGCGGGGGGGAAGAGACCCAGTACTTC. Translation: CASSWGGGEETQYF. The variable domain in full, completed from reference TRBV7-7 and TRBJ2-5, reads GAGVSQSPRYKVTKRGQDVTLRCDPISSHATLYWYQQALGQGPEFLTYFNYEAQPDKSGLPSDRFSAERPEGSISTLTIQRTEQRDSAMYRCASSWGGGEETQYFGPGTRLLVL.

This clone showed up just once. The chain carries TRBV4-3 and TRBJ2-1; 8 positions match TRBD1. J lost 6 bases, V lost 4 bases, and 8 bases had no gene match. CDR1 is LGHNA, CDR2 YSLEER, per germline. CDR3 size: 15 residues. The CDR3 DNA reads TGCGCCAGCAGCCGATCCGGGACAGGTGTCAATGAGCAGTTCTTC. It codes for CASSRSGTGVNEQFF.

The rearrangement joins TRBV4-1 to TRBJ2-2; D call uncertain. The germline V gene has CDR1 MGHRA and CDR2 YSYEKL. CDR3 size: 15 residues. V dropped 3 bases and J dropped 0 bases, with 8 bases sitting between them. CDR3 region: CASSHFLANTGELFF. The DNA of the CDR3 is TGCGCCAGCAGCCATTTCTTAGCGAACACCGGGGAGCTGTTTTTT.

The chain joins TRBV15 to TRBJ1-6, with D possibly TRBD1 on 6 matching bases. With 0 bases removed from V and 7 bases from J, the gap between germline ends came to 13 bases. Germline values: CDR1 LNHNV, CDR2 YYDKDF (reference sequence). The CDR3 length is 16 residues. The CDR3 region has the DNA TGTGCCACCAGCAGAGACCGCCAGGGGTCGAATTCACCCCTCCACTTT. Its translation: CATSRDRQGSNSPLHF.

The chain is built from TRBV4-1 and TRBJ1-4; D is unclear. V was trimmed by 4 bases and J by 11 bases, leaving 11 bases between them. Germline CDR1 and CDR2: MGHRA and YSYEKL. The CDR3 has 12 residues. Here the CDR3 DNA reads TGCGCCAGCAGCCCCCGTGGGGAGAAACTGTTTTTT. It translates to CASSPRGEKLFF.

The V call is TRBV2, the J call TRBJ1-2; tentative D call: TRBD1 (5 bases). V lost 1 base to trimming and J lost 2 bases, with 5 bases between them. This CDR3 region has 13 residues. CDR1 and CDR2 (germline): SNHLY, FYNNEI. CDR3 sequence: CASSEGQNYGYTF. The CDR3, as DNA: TGTGCCAGCAGTGAAGGACAGAACTATGGCTACACCTTC.